This T cell receptor beta chain is drawn from a study of long-term antiretroviral therapy in people with HIV. Study-level points and caveats: Across all time points, the repertoire was dominated by clones that expanded before ART. The study found narrower CDR3 length ranges in HIV repertoires than in controls. From the mid-2000s to the late 2010s, blood was obtained, possibly while participants received older ART regimens.

At least two post-ART and at least one pre-ART PBMC sample were available for each donor. Version v3.0 of the immunoSEQ assay was performed at survey level. Assay used: immunoSEQ multiplex PCR; TCRdb lists only in-frame clones, some missing. The sample includes fewer than 40,000 clones, less than 90% seen only once; the top ten take 3.5% to 5%. With 3 bases removed from V and 0 bases from J, the gap between germline ends came to 9 bases. Germline assignment: CDR1 KGHSH and CDR2 LQKENI. The CDR3 totals 15 residues. This clone was recorded only once. Its cognate antigen is unknown. This receptor was identified in a woman between 18 and 29 years old with HIV. This sequence joins TRBV18 and TRBJ1-3; D ambiguous. The material sequenced was unsorted PBMCs, taken just before starting antiretroviral therapy. In DNA form, the CDR3 reads TGTGCCAGCTCACCTGGTCTTAACTCTGGAAACACCATATATTTT. Translating it yields CASSPGLNSGNTIYF. The full variable domain, completed using reference TRBV18 and TRBJ1-3, is NAGVMQNPRHLVRRRGQEARLRCSPMKGHSHVYWYRQLPEEGLKFMVYLQKENIIDESGMPKERFSAEFPKEGPSILRIQQVVRGDSAAYFCASSPGLNSGNTIYFGEGSWLTVV.